The rows below give T cell receptor beta chains drawn from one sample of a study of blood T cells in healthy people across ages. TCRdb reanalysed the 5' RACE reads using MiXCR and keeps one entry per CDR3 protein. The sample carries more than 900,000 distinct CDR3 sequences, roughly 24% recorded once. The same data also went into a second study, on T cells of mothers and their children.

Sequencing was carried out using blood. The source is a girl aged 2 to 10 in good health. Both conserved end residues are part of each CDR3. Each record gives: D gene, clone size, V gene, J gene, CDR3 DNA, CDR3 protein. A D gene is named only where the DNA matches it firmly. Rows give clone size only sometimes, using once, few, many, or a class for an expanded clone.

>TRBD2|few|TRBV27|TRBJ2-1
TGTGCCAGCAGTTCGCCTCGGACGGCCTCAACCGGGACTAGGGCCTACAATGAGCAGTTCTTC
CASSSPRTASTGTRAYNEQFF
>NA|NA|TRBV7-2|TRBJ1-2
TGTGCCAGCAGCTTCACCCCTTACTATGGCTACACCTTC
CASSFTPYYGYTF
>NA|NA|TRBV27|TRBJ1-6
TGTGCCAGCAGTTTGATCGGGGGTGACTCACCCCTCCACTTT
CASSLIGGDSPLHF
>NA|few|TRBV7-2|TRBJ2-7
TGTGCCAGCAGCTTAATCGGGGTCTCCTACGAGCAGTACTTC
CASSLIGVSYEQYF
>TRBD1|few|TRBV5-1|TRBJ2-7
TGCGCCAGCAGCTTGTTTTCGGGACAGACCTACGAGCAGTACTTC
CASSLFSGQTYEQYF
>NA|NA|TRBV7-2|TRBJ1-1
TGTGCCAGCAGCGCGTACAGGGAGAACACTGAAGCTTTCTTT
CASSAYRENTEAFF
>TRBD1|few|TRBV5-1|TRBJ1-2
TGCGCCAGCAGCTTGGAACCGGGACAGGGAAGTGGCTACACCTTC
CASSLEPGQGSGYTF
>TRBD2|NA|TRBV7-2|TRBJ2-7
TGTGCCAGCAGCCAGGCGGTGGGAGGGTTATACGAGCAGTACTTC
CASSQAVGGLYEQYF
>TRBD1|NA|TRBV9|TRBJ1-1
TGTGCCAGCAGCGTTGGAGGGGGCGCGGTGAACACTGAAGCTTTCTTT
CASSVGGGAVNTEAFF
>NA|NA|TRBV27|TRBJ2-1
TGTGCCAGCAGGAGGTCGGAACACAATGAGCAGTTCTTC
CASRRSEHNEQFF
>NA|NA|TRBV10-3|TRBJ1-1
TGTGCCATCAGTGATGTCACTGAAGCTTTCTTT
CAISDVTEAFF
>TRBD2|NA|TRBV20-1|TRBJ2-5
TGCAGTGCTTTCACCGGGACTAGCGGGGGGGCAGAGACCCAGTACTTC
CSAFTGTSGGAETQYF
>TRBD1|NA|TRBV4-1|TRBJ2-4
TGCGCCAGCAGCCAAGTAGGGACAGCCTTCCAGTACTTC
CASSQVGTAFQYF
>NA|NA|TRBV21-1|TRBJ1-5
TGTGCCAGCAGCCGGGACAGGGGAAATCAGCCCCAGCATTTT
CASSRDRGNQPQHF
>NA|NA|TRBV7-9|TRBJ2-5
TGTGCCAGCAGCTTAGGTTTCGTGGTTAAAGAGACCCAGTACTTC
CASSLGFVVKETQYF
>NA|NA|TRBV12-3/TRBV12-4|TRBJ1-4
TGTGCCAGCATCCAGGGACTTGGTGAAAAACTGTTTTTT
CASIQGLGEKLFF
>TRBD1|NA|TRBV14|TRBJ2-7
TGTGCCAGCAGCCCCTTGGGACAGCACTACGAGCAGTACTTC
CASSPLGQHYEQYF
>TRBD1|NA|TRBV18|TRBJ1-5
TGTGCCAGCTCATCGACAGGGCCCTATAGCAATCAGCCCCAGCATTTT
CASSSTGPYSNQPQHF
>NA|few|TRBV10-3|TRBJ2-3
TGTGCCATCAGTGAGCTGACTAGACCGCAGTATTTT
CAISELTRPQYF
>NA|NA|TRBV25-1|TRBJ2-7
TGTGCCAGCAGTGCTCACGGGACCCTCGGGGTGCAGTACTTC
CASSAHGTLGVQYF
>NA|NA|TRBV24-1|TRBJ1-4
TGTGCCACCAGTGATTTGACGGATGAAAAACTGTTTTTT
CATSDLTDEKLFF
>TRBD2|few|TRBV20-1|TRBJ2-5
TGCAGTGCCGCCCCCCTAGCGGGTGAGACCCAGTACTTC
CSAAPLAGETQYF
>TRBD1|few|TRBV29-1|TRBJ1-1
TGCAGCGTTGTCGGACAGGCCTTAACCACTGAAGCTTTCTTT
CSVVGQALTTEAFF
>NA|few|TRBV7-2|TRBJ1-4
TGTGCCAGCAGCTGGTCTCAAGCAACTAATGAAAAACTGTTTTTT
CASSWSQATNEKLFF
>NA|NA|TRBV7-3|TRBJ2-5
TGTGCCAGCGCCCAGGAGCCACAAGAGACCCAGTACTTC
CASAQEPQETQYF